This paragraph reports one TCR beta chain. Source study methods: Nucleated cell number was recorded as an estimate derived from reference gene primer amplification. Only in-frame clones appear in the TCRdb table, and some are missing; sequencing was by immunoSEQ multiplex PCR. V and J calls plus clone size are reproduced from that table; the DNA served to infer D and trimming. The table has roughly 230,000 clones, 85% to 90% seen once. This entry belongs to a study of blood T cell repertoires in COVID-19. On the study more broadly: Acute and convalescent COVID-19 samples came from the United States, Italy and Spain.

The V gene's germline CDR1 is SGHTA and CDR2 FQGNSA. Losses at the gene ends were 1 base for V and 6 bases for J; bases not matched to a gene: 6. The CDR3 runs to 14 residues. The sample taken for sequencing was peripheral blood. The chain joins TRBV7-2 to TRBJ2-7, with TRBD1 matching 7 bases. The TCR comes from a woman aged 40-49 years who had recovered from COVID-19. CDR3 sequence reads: CASSLEGTVPEQYV. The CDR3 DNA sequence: TGTGCCAGCAGCTTAGAAGGGACAGTCCCCGAGCAGTACGTC.